Following are 9 T cell receptor beta chains from one sample sequenced in a study of cytomegalovirus exposure and HLA in healthy donors. The PCR employed 60 Vbeta primers together with 13 Jbeta primers. Clones were sequenced by immunoSEQ multiplex PCR, and TCRdb holds only the in-frame ones, with some missing. The table records 75,000 to 100,000 clones, around 73% of them present only once. Sequencing input: PBMCs. These receptors were collected from a man aged 35-49 years in good health and CMV-seronegative.

A single count supports this clone. The chain recombines TRBV2 with TRBJ2-1; 9 bases are a match to TRBD2. J gave up 5 bases and V 7 bases, and 3 bases lay outside the gene matches. The CDR3 covers 13 residues. Germline V gives CDR1 SNHLY, CDR2 FYNNEI. As DNA, the CDR3 is TGTGCCAGCACCCAGCGGGGGGACAATGAGCAGTTCTTC. Its translation: CASTQRGDNEQFF.

The chain uses TRBV7-9 and TRBJ2-3, with 11 bases aligning to TRBD2. Trimming removed 8 bases from V and 2 bases from J; junction bases left unmatched: 6. Germline CDR1 SEHNR, CDR2 FQNEAQ (reference sequence). The CDR3 runs 15 residues. CDR3 residues: CASGTSGGPTDTQYF. The CDR3 coding sequence is TGTGCCAGCGGAACTAGCGGGGGCCCCACAGATACGCAGTATTTT.

The gene calls are TRBV13 and TRBJ1-1; the D is unclear. V lost 5 bases to trimming and J lost 1 base, with 11 bases between them. The germline gives CDR1 PRHDT, CDR2 FYEKMQ (reference sequence). This CDR3 has 14 amino acids. The CDR3, as DNA: TGTGCCAGCAGCCCCGTGAGGTCGAACACTGAAGCTTTCTTT. Translating gives CASSPVRSNTEAFF.

About this clone itself: One junction end does not reproduce the germline sequence, and a read error may be involved. The chain employs TRBV20-1 and TRBJ1-2, with D maybe TRBD1 (5 bases). The CDR3 runs to 11 residues. Germline CDR1 and CDR2: DFQATT and SNEGSKA (reference sequence). The CDR3 sequence is CSARVRQGYAF. CDR3 coding DNA: TGCAGTGCCAGAGTTCGCCAGGGCTACGCCTTC.

This sequence joins TRBV7-2 and TRBJ1-5; possibly TRBD1 for D (5 bases). The CDR3 has 15 amino acids. The germline gives CDR1 SGHTA, CDR2 FQGNSA. The ends were cut back, 4 bases at V and 5 bases at J, with 15 bases in the middle. CDR3 region: CASSWKTDSYQPQHF. DNA for the CDR3: TGTGCCAGCAGCTGGAAAACTGACAGTTATCAGCCCCAGCATTTT.

The V gene is TRBV5-1, the J gene TRBJ2-7, with 8 bases lining up with TRBD1. The CDR3 contains 14 residues. Germline assignment: CDR1 SGHRS and CDR2 YFSETQ. V shed 2 bases, J shed 6 bases, and the junction held 7 bases outside the gene matches. CDR3 residues: CASSFRTGRSEQYF. The CDR3 nucleotides are TGCGCCAGCAGCTTCCGGACAGGGCGGTCCGAGCAGTACTTC.

This clone was observed a few times. The chain links TRBV30 to TRBJ1-5; 7 nucleotides match TRBD1. J was trimmed by 5 bases and V by 1 base; bases with no gene match: 5. CDR3 length: 14 residues. CDR1 is GTSNPN, CDR2 SVGIG, per germline (reference sequence). The CDR3 spells CAWSDETGYQPQHF. The CDR3 nucleotides read TGTGCCTGGAGTGACGAGACAGGGTATCAGCCCCAGCATTTT.

The genes are TRBV29-1 and TRBJ1-4; D is unresolved. Trimming stripped 3 bases from V and 7 bases from J, with 15 bases between. Per germline, CDR1 SQVTM and CDR2 ANQGSEA. The CDR3 is 14 residues long. The CDR3 loop is CSVDFASGGEKLFF. The CDR3 DNA follows: TGCAGCGTTGATTTCGCCAGTGGCGGTGAAAAACTGTTTTTT.

The chain has TRBV7-9 and TRBJ2-3; TRBD2 aligns across 9 bases. The CDR3 loop spans 15 amino acids. Losses at the gene ends were 5 bases for V and 0 bases for J; bases not matched to a gene: 3. Germline V gene data show CDR1 as SEHNR and CDR2 as FQNEAQ (reference sequence). The CDR3, as DNA: TGTGCCAGCAGCCCTAGCGGGGTTAGCACAGATACGCAGTATTTT. Residues: CASSPSGVSTDTQYF.